The 29 T cell receptor beta chains given below trace back to one sample, sequenced in a study of T cell responses to AZD1222 COVID-19 vaccine. Clones were sequenced by immunoSEQ multiplex PCR, and TCRdb holds only the in-frame ones, with some missing. The data show more than 150,000 clones, roughly 92% seen once. The specimen was peripheral blood, collected 28 days after the second AZD1222 dose. These receptor sequences come from an adult who received the AZD1222 COVID-19 vaccine.

The rearrangement joins TRBV28 to TRBJ2-2; D remains ambiguous. CDR1 and CDR2 from the germline V gene are MDHEN and SYDVKM. Deletions cut 7 bases from V and 6 bases from J, with 6 bases between. The CDR3 is 11 amino acids. CDR3 loop: CASNWAGELFF. Here the CDR3 DNA reads TGTGCCAGCAATTGGGCCGGGGAGCTGTTTTTT.

This rearrangement joins TRBV7-2 to TRBJ1-6, with 7 positions matching TRBD1. The CDR3 totals 14 residues. Germline V CDR1 and CDR2: SGHTA, FQGNSA. The V segment lost 5 bases and the J segment 7 bases; nucleotides outside the gene matches: 5. CDR3 protein: CASSAGQQNSPLHF. CDR3 DNA sequence: TGTGCCAGCAGCGCGGGACAGCAGAATTCACCCCTCCACTTT.

This chain joins TRBV19 and TRBJ1-3; TRBD1 is a possible D gene (5 bases). The V gene's germline CDR1 is LNHDA and CDR2 SQIVND (reference sequence). V lost 8 bases, J lost 0 bases, and 8 bases lay in between. CDR3 length: 13 residues. The CDR3 region is CASLGTSGNTIYF. In DNA form, the CDR3 reads TGTGCCAGTCTAGGGACCTCTGGAAACACCATATATTTT.

This clone came up once. The chain joins TRBV14 to TRBJ1-2; 9 positions match TRBD1. Per germline, CDR1 SGHDN and CDR2 FVKESK. Unmatched junction bases numbered 10, after V lost 4 bases and J lost 7 bases. There are 15 residues in the CDR3. CDR3 amino acids: CASSLRTGGSSGYTF. The CDR3, as DNA: TGTGCCAGCAGCCTTCGTACAGGGGGCAGCTCTGGCTACACCTTC. Complete variable domain (other parts from reference TRBV14 and TRBJ1-2): EAGVTQFPSHSVIEKGQTVTLRCDPISGHDNLYWYRRVMGKEIKFLLHFVKESKQDESGMPNNRFLAERTGGTYSTLKVQPAELEDSGVYFCASSLRTGGSSGYTFGSGTRLTVV.

V and J are TRBV19 and TRBJ2-7; a possible D gene is TRBD2 (6 bases). The V gene's germline CDR1 is LNHDA and CDR2 SQIVND (reference sequence). The V and J ends lost 5 bases and 12 bases respectively, with 17 bases between them. The CDR3 runs 12 residues. CDR3 bases: TGTGCCAGTAGTGTTCGACCGGGACTCCTGTACTTC. This gives the protein CASSVRPGLLYF.

CDR3 bases: TGTGCCAGCAGCTCGGGAAACAGGGGAAGGGTGGAAAAACTGTTTTTT. Protein product: CASSSGNRGRVEKLFF. The rearrangement links TRBV5-6 to TRBJ1-4; TRBD1 matches 7 bases. After removal of 3 bases from V and 8 bases from J, the junction contained 13 bases not matched to a gene. This CDR3 comprises 16 residues. In germline, CDR1 is SGHDT, CDR2 YYEEEE.

The J gene is TRBJ1-2, the V gene TRBV20-1; no definite D call. The germline V gene encodes CDR1 DFQATT and CDR2 SNEGSKA (reference sequence). CDR3 length equals 11 residues. V lost 6 bases and J lost 7, with 12 bases in between. CDR3 in amino acids: CSANIGSGYTF. As DNA, the CDR3 is TGCAGTGCAAACATCGGCAGTGGCTACACCTTC.

This sequence joins TRBV6-6 and TRBJ1-1; D might be TRBD1 (6 bases). CDR3 length: 15 amino acids. The germline V gene has CDR1 MNHNY and CDR2 SVGAGI (reference sequence). Between the trimmed V and J ends, which lost 2 bases and 0 bases, there was a span of 10 bases. DNA of the CDR3: TGTGCCAGCAGTTACGTCGGACAGCTGAACACTGAAGCTTTCTTT. Translating gives CASSYVGQLNTEAFF.

The chain carries TRBV7-9 and TRBJ2-1, with 11 bases fitting TRBD2. Per germline, CDR1 SEHNR and CDR2 FQNEAQ (reference sequence). This CDR3 spans 14 amino acids. V shed 1 base, J shed 15 bases, and the junction held 8 bases outside the gene matches. CDR3 protein: CASSLVRLAGGLFF. The DNA for the CDR3 is TGTGCCAGCAGCTTAGTTCGGCTAGCGGGAGGTCTGTTCTTC.

The chain is built from TRBV6-5 and TRBJ1-5; D call uncertain. The CDR3 has 15 residues. Per germline, CDR1 MNHEY and CDR2 SVGAGI. Deletions cut 0 bases from V and 7 bases from J, with 13 bases between. CDR3 nucleotides: TGTGCCAGCAGTTACTCCCCGGACGTGTGGCAGCCCCAGCATTTT. Amino acids: CASSYSPDVWQPQHF.

The chain employs TRBV27 and TRBJ2-7; 10 bases match TRBD1. Germline-derived CDR1 and CDR2 are MNHEY and SMNVEV (reference sequence). V lost 7 bases, J lost 6 bases, and 12 bases stayed unmatched. CDR3 length: 15 amino acids. The CDR3, as DNA: TGTGCCAGCACCGGCCTAGGGACAGGGGTGGGCGAGCAGTACTTC. Translating gives CASTGLGTGVGEQYF.

The chain links TRBV27 to TRBJ2-7; perhaps TRBD2 as D (5 bases). Germline V gene lookup returns CDR1 MNHEY and CDR2 SMNVEV (reference sequence). V was cut by 5 bases and J by 6 bases, with 14 bases left in between. The CDR3 loop spans 13 amino acids. DNA for the CDR3: TGTGCCAGCAGTCCCACCTCGGGGTCCGAGCAGTACTTC. Encoded protein: CASSPTSGSEQYF.

This rearrangement joins TRBV6-2 or TRBV6-3 to TRBJ1-2; D perhaps matches TRBD1 (5 bases). The germline V gene has CDR1 MNHEY and CDR2 SVGEGT. This CDR3 has 14 amino acids. The V gene lost 2 bases and the J gene lost 3 bases, with 10 bases spanning the gap. CDR3 nucleotide sequence: TGTGCCAGCAGTTACGGGGCGGGCCACTATGGCTACACCTTC. Protein: CASSYGAGHYGYTF.

The J gene is TRBJ1-2, the V gene TRBV18; D might be TRBD1 (6 bases). The CDR3 extends over 14 amino acids. Trimming left V 1 base short and J 8 bases short, with 14 bases between. CDR1 and CDR2 from the germline V gene are KGHSH and LQKENI. CDR3 DNA: TGTGCCAGCTCACCACGTTCAGGGGATGGAGGCTACACCTTC. Translated, it gives CASSPRSGDGGYTF.

The rearrangement joins TRBV13 to TRBJ1-2; D perhaps matches TRBD1 (6 bases). V shed 8 bases and J shed 4 bases, with 20 bases lying between them. The V gene's germline CDR1 is PRHDT and CDR2 FYEKMQ (reference sequence). The CDR3 covers 15 residues. Written as DNA, the CDR3 is TGTGCCAGCCGCGGGGGGGGCAGGCGTTCCTATGGCTACACCTTC. Translating it yields CASRGGGRRSYGYTF. The variable domain in full, with the rest retrieved from reference TRBV13 and TRBJ1-2, is AAGVIQSPRHLIKEKRETATLKCYPIPRHDTVYWYQQGPGQDPQFLISFYEKMQSDKGSIPDRFSAQQFSDYHSELNMSSLELGDSALYFCASRGGGRRSYGYTFGSGTRLTVV.

V and J are TRBV15 and TRBJ2-1; 7 nucleotides agree with TRBD1. V gave up 0 bases and J gave up 5 bases; unmatched junction bases: 4. Germline V gene data show CDR1 as LNHNV and CDR2 as YYDKDF (reference sequence). The CDR3 runs to 15 residues. CDR3 amino acids: CATSRETGLNNEQFF. CDR3 sequence (DNA): TGTGCCACCAGCAGAGAGACAGGGCTCAACAATGAGCAGTTCTTC.

For this clone: The junction and the germline gene differ at one end; a read error may be behind it. V usage is TRBV7-3 and J usage is TRBJ2-7; no reliable D call. CDR1 is SGHTA, CDR2 FQGTGA, per germline. The CDR3 covers 14 residues. The CDR3 reads CASSPAPSSYEQYF. CDR3 DNA sequence: TGTGCCAGCAGCCCCGCCCCGAGCTCCTATGAGCAGTACTTC.

V usage is TRBV30 and J usage is TRBJ1-4, with unresolved D. Germline V CDR1 and CDR2: GTSNPN, SVGIG (reference sequence). Trimming took off 2 bases at V and 1 base at J, with 11 bases between the two ends. The CDR3 has 15 residues. Here the CDR3 DNA reads TGTGCCTGGAGTCATTGGCTTGAAACTAATGAAAAACTGTTTTTT. It translates to CAWSHWLETNEKLFF.

V usage is TRBV24-1 and J usage is TRBJ2-7, with D possibly being TRBD1 (6 bases). The CDR3 loop spans 16 amino acids. Germline V gene lookup returns CDR1 KGHDR and CDR2 SFDVKD. Trimming removed 4 bases from V and 3 bases from J, with 18 bases in between. Written as DNA, the CDR3 is TGTGCCACCAGTGACGGGTTAGGGGGAGACTACTACGAGCAGTACTTC. This encodes CATSDGLGGDYYEQYF.

CDR3: CASSQVLGDQETQYF. For the CDR3, the DNA is TGTGCCAGCAGCCAAGTTTTGGGCGATCAAGAGACCCAGTACTTC. The chain joins TRBV3-1 (or the pseudogene TRBV3-2) to TRBJ2-5; D remains ambiguous. The CDR3 sequence is 15 residues long. V gave up 1 base and J gave up 2 bases, with 11 bases separating them. Germline V gene sequence: CDR1 LGHDT, CDR2 YNNKEL (reference sequence).

In its sample, this clone was seen once. V gene TRBV19 combines with J gene TRBJ1-5; tentative D call: TRBD1 (5 bases). The germline V and J ends were trimmed by 6 bases and 5 bases, with 11 bases remaining between them. CDR3 length equals 13 residues. Per the germline V gene, CDR1 is LNHDA and CDR2 is SQIVND (reference sequence). For the CDR3, the DNA is TGTGCCAGTAGCAACCGAGGGGATCAGCCCCAGCATTTT. This sequence encodes CASSNRGDQPQHF. The full variable domain, with the rest looked up from reference TRBV19 and TRBJ1-5, is DGGITQSPKYLFRKEGQNVTLSCEQNLNHDAMYWYRQDPGQGLRLIYYSQIVNDFQKGDIAEGYSVSREKKESFPLTVTSAQKNPTAFYLCASSNRGDQPQHFGDGTRLSIL.

The CDR3 DNA reads as TGTGCCATCAGTGAGTTCATGGTGATCAGGGATCAGCCCCAGCATTTT. Amino acids: CAISEFMVIRDQPQHF. The chain has TRBV10-3 and TRBJ1-5; D perhaps matches TRBD1 (5 bases). The CDR3 spans 16 residues. V lost 1 base to trimming and J lost 5 bases, with 15 bases between them. The germline CDR1 and CDR2 sequences are ENHRY and SYGVKD.

The rearrangement joins TRBV7-6 to TRBJ2-2; no clear D. The V gene lost 3 bases and the J gene lost 1 base, with 9 bases spanning the gap. This CDR3 comprises 15 residues. Germline V gene lookup returns CDR1 SGHVS and CDR2 FNYEAQ. CDR3: CASSLERMNTGELFF. CDR3 DNA sequence: TGTGCCAGCAGCTTGGAGAGGATGAACACCGGGGAGCTGTTTTTT.

This rearrangement joins TRBV18 to TRBJ2-1; 13 bases map to TRBD2. Germline trimming cut 4 bases from V and 7 bases from J; bases unmatched to any gene: 4. The CDR3 has 15 amino acids. CDR1 and CDR2 (germline): KGHSH, LQKENI. The CDR3 protein is CASSRTSGGGNEQFF. The CDR3 DNA is TGTGCCAGCTCACGGACTAGCGGGGGAGGGAATGAGCAGTTCTTC.

V gene TRBV19 combines with J gene TRBJ2-5; 11 nucleotides line up with TRBD1. CDR1 is LNHDA, CDR2 SQIVND, per germline (reference sequence). CDR3 size: 14 residues. After removal of 9 bases from V and 9 bases from J, the junction contained 12 bases not matched to a gene. CDR3 loop: CASSGTGGKGSQYF. Written as DNA, the CDR3 is TGTGCCAGCTCTGGGACAGGGGGAAAGGGGTCCCAGTACTTC.

V usage is TRBV27 and J usage is TRBJ1-2; possibly TRBD1 for D (6 bases). From germline, CDR1 is MNHEY and CDR2 SMNVEV (reference sequence). There are 14 residues in the CDR3. V lost 5 bases and J lost 5, with 15 bases in between. CDR3 nucleotides: TGTGCCAGCAGTGAGCGGGGGGCTTTTTATGGCTACACCTTC. Its translation is CASSERGAFYGYTF.

V and J are TRBV9 and TRBJ1-1; the D is unclear. The CDR3 totals 13 residues. Trimming took off 0 bases at V and 0 bases at J, with 3 bases between the two ends. Germline CDR1 is SGDLS and CDR2 is YYNGEE. In DNA form, the CDR3 reads TGTGCCAGCAGCGTAGACCTGAACACTGAAGCTTTCTTT. This codes for CASSVDLNTEAFF.

The V and J genes are TRBV6-1 and TRBJ1-4; TRBD1 agrees at 12 bases. This CDR3 region has 14 residues. The V and J ends lost 3 bases and 8 bases, in that order; junction bases with no gene match: 1. In germline, CDR1 is MNHNS, CDR2 SASEGT. CDR3 in DNA: TGTGCCAGCAGTGAGGGACAGGGGGCGGAAAAACTGTTTTTT. As protein: CASSEGQGAEKLFF.

The CDR3 DNA sequence: TGTGCCAGCAATGGGGAGTCCCCGGTAGGCACTGAAGCTTTCTTT. As protein: CASNGESPVGTEAFF. The V call is TRBV6-5, the J call TRBJ1-1, with D unclear. The V gene's germline CDR1 is MNHEY and CDR2 SVGAGI. The CDR3 consists of 15 residues. Trimming left V 7 bases short and J 4 bases short, with 19 bases between.